These 25 T cell receptor beta chains were sequenced from one sample in a study of T cell changes during pregnancy in multiple sclerosis. Here immunoSEQ multiplex PCR was the method, and the copy in TCRdb shows in-frame clones only, minus some. The sample consists of around 25,000 clones, almost 90% of them appearing once. Specimen: CD8+ T cells from peripheral blood mononuclear cells, collected in the second trimester of pregnancy. Receptors originate from a female donor with multiple sclerosis, enrolled in a pregnancy study.

The CDR3 sequence is CASSLGQGYYGYTF. The CDR3 DNA reads as TGCGCCAGCAGCCTGGGACAGGGATACTATGGCTACACCTTC. V gene TRBV4-1 combines with J gene TRBJ1-2; the match to TRBD1 covers 9 bases. The junction had 3 bases not matched to a gene; V was cut back by 4 bases and J by 3 bases. The CDR3 length is 14 residues. Germline loops: CDR1 MGHRA, CDR2 YSYEKL.

The rearrangement links TRBV23-1 to TRBJ1-1; TRBD1 aligns across 7 bases. TRBV23-1 is an ORF for which the function is uncertain. V dropped 4 bases and J dropped 3; count of bases not matched to a gene: 26. The CDR3 spans 21 residues. The CDR3 region has the DNA TGCGCCAGCAGTCTACGAAGGGGGCAGGAGGAACTTACGAGGTTTGACACTGAAGCTTTCTTT. Amino acids: CASSLRRGQEELTRFDTEAFF.

This chain joins TRBV5-1 and TRBJ1-2; 7 positions match TRBD1. The germline gives CDR1 SGHRS, CDR2 YFSETQ. The V and J ends lost 4 bases and 5 bases, in that order; junction bases with no gene match: 5. The CDR3 contains 13 residues. The CDR3 nucleotides are TGCGCCAGCAGCCTAGAACAGGGGTATGGCTACACCTTC. Amino acids: CASSLEQGYGYTF.

This sequence joins TRBV4-1 and TRBJ2-7; 9 bases match TRBD1. In germline, CDR1 is MGHRA, CDR2 YSYEKL. Losses at the gene ends were 1 base for V and 0 bases for J; bases not matched to a gene: 10. The CDR3 covers 18 residues. CDR3 sequence (DNA): TGCGCCAGCAGCCAAGTTGGGGGGACAGGGTTTAGCTCCTACGAGCAGTACTTC. It encodes CASSQVGGTGFSSYEQYF.

This chain joins TRBV18 and TRBJ2-7; a weak D match, TRBD2 (5 bases). Germline V lookup: CDR1 KGHSH, CDR2 LQKENI. The CDR3 loop spans 15 amino acids. V lost 4 bases and J 0 bases, leaving 13 bases between the germline ends. The CDR3 nucleotides are TGTGCCAGCTCACGCTCGGGGAACCCCTCCTACGAGCAGTACTTC. It encodes CASSRSGNPSYEQYF.

This chain joins TRBV5-5 and TRBJ1-1, with 10 nucleotides matching TRBD1. After removal of 3 bases from V and 3 bases from J, the junction contained 20 bases not matched to a gene. The CDR3 extends over 20 amino acids. Germline CDR1 is SGHKS and CDR2 is YYEKEE (reference sequence). As DNA, the CDR3 is TGTGCCAGCAGCTATCTCCTTAAGTGGGGACAGGGGAGGTTTGACACTGAAGCTTTCTTT. The encoded protein is CASSYLLKWGQGRFDTEAFF.

The chain carries TRBV4-3 and TRBJ2-3, with 11 positions matching TRBD2. The CDR3 spans 16 residues. Trimming at V came to 3 bases and at J to 3 bases, leaving 5 bases not matched to a gene. Germline assignment: CDR1 LGHNA and CDR2 YSLEER. In DNA, the CDR3 is TGCGCCAGCAGCCATATTAGCGGGGGGGCTACAGATACGCAGTATTTT. It codes for CASSHISGGATDTQYF.

The chain is built from TRBV27 and TRBJ2-2; no definite D call. Germline CDR1 is MNHEY and CDR2 is SMNVEV (reference sequence). This CDR3 is 13 amino acids long. The ends were cut back, 2 bases at V and 4 bases at J, with 5 bases in the middle. The CDR3 coding sequence is TGTGCCAGCAGTTTACCCCGCACCGGGGAGCTGTTTTTT. It yields the protein CASSLPRTGELFF.

The rearrangement uses TRBV5-6 and TRBJ2-5, with D possibly TRBD2 on 5 matching bases. V was trimmed by 1 base and J by 4 bases, leaving 14 bases between them. Germline CDR1 and CDR2: SGHDT and YYEEEE. The CDR3 runs 15 residues. The CDR3 DNA reads as TGTGCCAGCAGCTTGATGATGGGGAGTTCAGAGACCCAGTACTTC. Residues: CASSLMMGSSETQYF.

The chain joins TRBV6-6 to TRBJ2-7, with 7 bases identical to TRBD2. Unmatched junction bases numbered 4, after V lost 5 bases and J lost 0 bases. Germline V gene sequence: CDR1 MNHNY, CDR2 SVGAGI (reference sequence). This CDR3 has 14 residues. The CDR3 sequence is CASSHAGDSYEQYF. Here the CDR3 DNA reads TGTGCCAGCAGTCACGCGGGGGACTCCTACGAGCAGTACTTC.

This clone has a handful of counts. The chain combines TRBV27 with TRBJ2-7, with TRBD2 matching 11 bases. This CDR3 contains 15 residues. The ends lost 3 bases at V and 1 base at J; junction bases unmatched: 2. Germline V gives CDR1 MNHEY, CDR2 SMNVEV (reference sequence). As DNA, the CDR3 is TGTGCCAGCAGTTTTAGCGGGGGGGCGTCCTACGAGCAGTACTTC. The encoded protein is CASSFSGGASYEQYF.

The gene calls are TRBV28 and TRBJ2-7; 9 bases fit TRBD1. Germline V gives CDR1 MDHEN, CDR2 SYDVKM. The J segment lost 3 bases and the V segment lost 6 bases, leaving 15 bases of the junction unmatched. The CDR3 covers 17 residues. CDR3 sequence: CASRTLPGTGRIYEQYF. DNA of the CDR3: TGTGCCAGCAGAACGTTGCCCGGGACAGGGAGGATCTACGAGCAGTACTTC.

V and J are TRBV6-1 and TRBJ2-7; the D is unclear. The CDR3 covers 15 residues. The V and J ends lost 5 bases and 2 bases respectively, with 16 bases between them. The germline V gene has CDR1 MNHNS and CDR2 SASEGT. The CDR3 protein is CASSLRSEQTYEQYF. The CDR3, as DNA: TGTGCCAGCAGTCTACGTAGTGAACAGACCTACGAGCAGTACTTC.

This clone came up a few times. The chain recombines TRBV19 with TRBJ1-4, with D perhaps matching TRBD1 (6 bases). Trimming shortened V by 4 bases and J by 5 bases, and 17 bases separated the two germline ends. Germline CDR1 and CDR2: LNHDA and SQIVND (reference sequence). The CDR3 spans 16 residues. CDR3 residues: CASSTGTGKGNEKLFF. The CDR3 bases are TGTGCCAGTAGTACGGGAACAGGGAAGGGCAATGAAAAACTGTTTTTT.

The chain couples TRBV9 to TRBJ2-3, with 7 nucleotides matching TRBD2. CDR1 and CDR2 (germline): SGDLS, YYNGEE. The CDR3 has 13 amino acids. V shed 0 bases and J 8 bases; nucleotides not matched to a gene: 3. The DNA for the CDR3 is TGTGCCAGCAGCGTAGACGGGACTATTACGCAGTATTTT. Protein sequence: CASSVDGTITQYF. The full variable domain, completed using reference TRBV9 and TRBJ2-3, is DSGVTQTPKHLITATGQRVTLRCSPRSGDLSVYWYQQSLDQGLQFLIQYYNGEERAKGNILERFSAQQFPDLHSELNLSSLELGDSALYFCASSVDGTITQYFGPGTRLTVL.

The V and J genes are TRBV6-1 and TRBJ2-7, with D perhaps TRBD2 (5 bases). V was trimmed by 1 base and J by 1 base, leaving 11 bases between them. Germline CDR1 is MNHNS and CDR2 is SASEGT. The CDR3 covers 15 residues. The CDR3 region has the DNA TGTGCCAGCAGTGAAGTTTCGGGGTCTTCCTACGAGCAGTACTTC. It translates to CASSEVSGSSYEQYF.

The chain uses TRBV5-1 and TRBJ1-1; 7 bases agree with TRBD1. Germline values: CDR1 SGHRS, CDR2 YFSETQ. V lost 3 bases and J lost 6; bases outside the gene matches: 8. The CDR3 has 14 residues. DNA of the CDR3: TGCGCCAGCAGCTCGACAGGGTATGGGGCTGAAGCTTTCTTT. The encoded protein is CASSSTGYGAEAFF.

This chain uses TRBV6-5 with TRBJ2-1; 8 nucleotides align to TRBD1. V lost 6 bases, J lost 6 bases, and 10 bases stayed unmatched. There are 15 residues in the CDR3. Germline CDR1 is MNHEY and CDR2 is SVGAGI. DNA for the CDR3: TGTGCCAGCAGGCAAACAGGGGGAGCAGGCAATGAGCAGTTCTTC. Protein sequence: CASRQTGGAGNEQFF.

This chain uses TRBV6-5 with TRBJ2-7, with 9 positions matching TRBD1. With V trimmed by 5 bases and J by 5 bases, 7 bases remained unmatched. Germline CDR1 MNHEY, CDR2 SVGAGI. The CDR3 is 14 residues long. CDR3 protein: CASSNTGTGNEQYF. The CDR3 DNA is TGTGCCAGCAGTAATACCGGGACAGGGAACGAGCAGTACTTC.

The chain carries TRBV5-1 and TRBJ2-7; weak D call: TRBD1 (6 bases). Germline assignment: CDR1 SGHRS and CDR2 YFSETQ. This CDR3 is built from 14 residues. Trimming stripped 5 bases from V and 6 bases from J, with 18 bases between. The CDR3, as DNA: TGCGCCAGCAGACTGGGACATCTTCCCTCCGAGCAGTACTTC. Its translation is CASRLGHLPSEQYF.

The chain uses TRBV5-1 and TRBJ1-4; 8 bases line up with TRBD1. Trimming at V came to 4 bases and at J to 8 bases, leaving 7 bases not matched to a gene. This CDR3 is built from 14 residues. The germline gives CDR1 SGHRS, CDR2 YFSETQ. The CDR3 DNA reads as TGCGCCAGCAGCGTAACAGGGGGGATGGAAAAACTGTTTTTT. This codes for CASSVTGGMEKLFF.

This chain uses TRBV29-1 with TRBJ1-1, with unresolved D. Germline CDR1 reads SQVTM; CDR2 reads ANQGSEA. The CDR3 sequence is 18 residues long. V lost 3 bases to trimming and J lost 3 bases, with 26 bases between them. The CDR3 spells CSVDQGGHRLSQYTEAFF. The DNA of the CDR3 is TGCAGCGTTGATCAAGGAGGGCATAGACTGAGTCAATACACTGAAGCTTTCTTT.

This chain joins TRBV2 and TRBJ2-7; D is unresolved. V lost 7 bases, J lost 2 bases, and 9 bases lay in between. Germline V gene lookup returns CDR1 SNHLY and CDR2 FYNNEI. The CDR3 is 12 amino acids. CDR3 residues: CASTPRAYEQYF. In nucleotides, the CDR3 is TGTGCCAGCACCCCCCGGGCCTACGAGCAGTACTTC. Based on the CDR3 plus reference TRBV2 and TRBJ2-7, the full variable domain is EPEVTQTPSHQVTQMGQEVILRCVPISNHLYFYWYRQILGQKVEFLVSFYNNEISEKSEIFDDQFSVERPDGSNFTLKIRSTKLEDSAMYFCASTPRAYEQYFGPGTRLTVT.

V gene TRBV7-8 combines with J gene TRBJ1-3; TRBD1 might be the D (6 bases). CDR1 and CDR2 (germline): SGHVS, FQNEAQ. The CDR3 sequence is 15 residues long. V was shortened by 5 bases and J by 5 bases, with 16 bases between the two germline ends. This chain's CDR3 is CASSGKGGARNTIYF. The CDR3 nucleotides read TGTGCCAGCAGCGGAAAAGGGGGGGCTAGAAACACCATATATTTT.

The chain links TRBV5-1 to TRBJ2-1, with 11 bases fitting TRBD1. The length of the CDR3 is 16 residues. CDR1 is SGHRS, CDR2 YFSETQ, per germline. Trimming cost V 0 bases and J 4 bases; bases outside gene matches: 3. CDR3 sequence reads: CASSLAGQGVYNEQFF. In DNA form, the CDR3 reads TGCGCCAGCAGCTTGGCGGGACAGGGGGTTTACAATGAGCAGTTCTTC.